These 15 T cell receptor beta chains were all obtained from the same sample, sequenced in a study of blood T cell repertoires in COVID-19. Method: immunoSEQ multiplex PCR; TCRdb's copy keeps in-frame clones and lacks some. This sample carries around 69,000 clones, almost 85% of them seen once, and the ten largest clones take about 10%. The sample comprised peripheral blood. These receptors were taken from a man aged 50 to 59 with active COVID-19.

V usage is TRBV11-2 and J usage is TRBJ2-1, with TRBD2 identical over 7 bases. Germline V gene lookup returns CDR1 SGHAT and CDR2 FQNNGV. The CDR3 sequence is 16 residues long. V was pared by 5 bases and J by 3 bases, with 10 bases of the junction left unmatched. This CDR3 is CASSTLGREIYNEQFF. In DNA form, the CDR3 reads TGTGCCAGCAGCACCCTCGGGCGGGAGATCTACAATGAGCAGTTCTTC.

Written as DNA, the CDR3 is TGTGCCAGCAGCTTAGTCTGGACAGATGAAGCTTTCTTT. This sequence encodes CASSLVWTDEAFF. V usage is TRBV7-2 and J usage is TRBJ1-1, with D possibly matching TRBD1 (6 bases). Trimming removed 1 base from V and 7 bases from J, with 10 bases in between. The CDR3 is 13 amino acids. Germline V gene data show CDR1 as SGHTA and CDR2 as FQGNSA.

This clone was counted a few times. The genes are TRBV3-1 (or the pseudogene TRBV3-2) and TRBJ1-1; D not certain. V lost 1 base and J lost 5, with 8 bases in between. This CDR3 is built from 13 residues. Germline CDR1 reads LGHDT; CDR2 reads YNNKEL (reference sequence). The CDR3 DNA follows: TGTGCCAGCAGCCAAGTTCGGAGGACTGAAGCTTTCTTT. Translation: CASSQVRRTEAFF.

The chain couples TRBV5-1 to TRBJ2-5; D might be TRBD1 (6 bases). This CDR3 is 13 amino acids long. Germline lookup yields CDR1 SGHRS and CDR2 YFSETQ. Trimming took off 4 bases at V and 2 bases at J, with 9 bases between the two ends. CDR3 sequence (DNA): TGCGCCAGCAGCGGGGGCGGGCAAGAGACCCAGTACTTC. Residues: CASSGGGQETQYF.

The chain is built from TRBV27 and TRBJ2-2; 12 nucleotides agree with TRBD2. This CDR3 comprises 16 residues. The trim removed 1 base at V and 9 bases at J, leaving 6 bases unmatched. The germline gives CDR1 MNHEY, CDR2 SMNVEV (reference sequence). The CDR3 region has the DNA TGTGCCAGCAGTTTATGGCTAGCGGGAGGGGTCCGGGAGCTGTTTTTT. As protein: CASSLWLAGGVRELFF.

CDR3: CASSVTSRPKNIQYF. CDR3 sequence (DNA): TGTGCCAGTAGTGTGACTAGCCGACCTAAAAACATTCAGTACTTC. The V gene is TRBV19, the J gene TRBJ2-4, with 7 bases that match TRBD2. CDR3 length: 15 residues. V gave up 5 bases and J gave up 4 bases; unmatched junction bases: 8. CDR1 is LNHDA and CDR2 is SQIVND in the germline V gene (reference sequence).

The chain is built from TRBV12-3 or TRBV12-4 and TRBJ1-4, with D perhaps matching TRBD1 (6 bases). The V end lost 6 bases, the J end lost 11 bases, and 13 bases lay between the germline ends. This CDR3 contains 12 residues. The CDR3 loop is CASRGADDKLFF. DNA for the CDR3: TGTGCCAGCAGGGGGGCAGACGACAAACTGTTTTTT.

Note on this clone: The junction shows a germline mismatch at one end, possibly a read error. This sequence joins TRBV19 and TRBJ1-4; 7 bases agree with TRBD1. CDR1 is LNHDA, CDR2 SQIVND, per germline (reference sequence). The CDR3 extends over 13 amino acids. CDR3 loop: CGVRDSVNEKLFF. In nucleotides, the CDR3 is TGCGGTGTCAGGGACAGCGTCAATGAAAAACTGTTTTTT.

This chain connects TRBV5-1 to TRBJ2-1; 14 nucleotides align to TRBD2. The germline V gene encodes CDR1 SGHRS and CDR2 YFSETQ. The CDR3 extends over 17 amino acids. After removal of 4 bases from V and 5 bases from J, the junction contained 8 bases not matched to a gene. The CDR3 is CASSPRTSGGRNNEQFF. CDR3 nucleotides: TGCGCCAGCAGCCCGCGGACTAGCGGGGGGCGAAACAATGAGCAGTTCTTC.

The chain couples TRBV19 to TRBJ1-1; tentative D call: TRBD1 (5 bases). V gave up 8 bases and J gave up 2 bases, with 30 bases separating them. The germline CDR1 and CDR2 sequences are LNHDA and SQIVND (reference sequence). There are 19 residues in the CDR3. The CDR3 DNA reads as TGTGCCAGTCCCTCGGGACTGACGTTTCGTCGCTCTTTAAACACTGAAGCTTTCTTT. It encodes CASPSGLTFRRSLNTEAFF. Based on the CDR3 plus reference TRBV19 and TRBJ1-1, the full variable domain is DGGITQSPKYLFRKEGQNVTLSCEQNLNHDAMYWYRQDPGQGLRLIYYSQIVNDFQKGDIAEGYSVSREKKESFPLTVTSAQKNPTAFYLCASPSGLTFRRSLNTEAFFGQGTRLTVV.

J is TRBJ2-7 and V is TRBV5-6; D is perhaps TRBD1 (7 bases). Trimming pared 1 base from V and 5 bases from J, leaving 16 bases between. The CDR3 length is 15 residues. Germline V gene sequence: CDR1 SGHDT, CDR2 YYEEEE. The CDR3 sequence is CASSLQGGPWDEQYF. The CDR3 DNA follows: TGTGCCAGCAGCTTGCAGGGGGGCCCCTGGGACGAGCAGTACTTC.

This clone was picked up one time. V usage is TRBV12-3 or TRBV12-4 and J usage is TRBJ2-7; a possible D gene is TRBD1 (6 bases). The CDR3 spans 12 residues. Trimming left V 4 bases short and J 6 bases short, with 10 bases between. DNA of the CDR3: TGTGCCAGCAGTTGGACAGTTGCCGAGCAGTACTTC. It yields the protein CASSWTVAEQYF.

This clone was counted once. J is TRBJ1-2 and V is TRBV6-5; D gene unclear. Germline values: CDR1 MNHEY, CDR2 SVGAGI. This CDR3 contains 13 residues. Trimming removed 0 bases from V and 4 bases from J, with 6 bases in between. CDR3 protein: CASSYSRVYGYTF. The CDR3 nucleotides are TGTGCCAGCAGTTACTCGAGGGTCTATGGCTACACCTTC.

V is TRBV12-3 or TRBV12-4 and J is TRBJ1-1; D remains ambiguous. The length of the CDR3 is 13 residues. Trimming shortened V by 7 bases and J by 3 bases, and 12 bases separated the two germline ends. As DNA, the CDR3 is TGTGCCAGCACCTGGACGGGAGACACTGAAGCTTTCTTT. As protein: CASTWTGDTEAFF.

V gene TRBV15 combines with J gene TRBJ2-7; 11 positions match TRBD2. V lost 5 bases to trimming and J lost 1 base; unmatched junction nucleotides: 1. The CDR3 consists of 14 residues. Germline V gene data show CDR1 as LNHNV and CDR2 as YYDKDF (reference sequence). The CDR3 nucleotides are TGTGCCACCAGCCGGACTAGCGGGTCCTACGAGCAGTACTTC. Its protein product is CATSRTSGSYEQYF.